This T cell receptor (beta chain) was sequenced for a study of blood T cell repertoires in COVID-19. Background on the study: Acute-phase and convalescent COVID-19 samples originated in the United States, Italy and Spain. Sample material is recorded as cDNA or gDNA derived from T cells, B-cell-depleted T cells, or PBMCs.

In germline, CDR1 is SNHLY, CDR2 FYNNEI. CDR3 length: 14 amino acids. Trimming at V came to 6 bases and at J to 5 bases, leaving 7 bases not matched to a gene. Per the study methods: For nucleated cells, counts were estimated from reference gene primer amplification. TCRdb keeps only in-frame clones here, not all; method: immunoSEQ multiplex PCR. V, J and clone size derive from that table, while D and trimming were established from the DNA sequence. The table records around 140,000 clones, almost 85% of them present only once. This clone appeared a few times. The TCR originated in a human donor with acute or convalescent COVID-19. The donor label of this sample is uncertain. Sequencing input: peripheral blood. This chain uses TRBV2 with TRBJ2-7; 10 positions agree with TRBD1. This CDR3 reads CASSVGQGRDEQYF. CDR3 nucleotides: TGTGCCAGCAGCGTGGGACAGGGGAGAGACGAGCAGTACTTC.